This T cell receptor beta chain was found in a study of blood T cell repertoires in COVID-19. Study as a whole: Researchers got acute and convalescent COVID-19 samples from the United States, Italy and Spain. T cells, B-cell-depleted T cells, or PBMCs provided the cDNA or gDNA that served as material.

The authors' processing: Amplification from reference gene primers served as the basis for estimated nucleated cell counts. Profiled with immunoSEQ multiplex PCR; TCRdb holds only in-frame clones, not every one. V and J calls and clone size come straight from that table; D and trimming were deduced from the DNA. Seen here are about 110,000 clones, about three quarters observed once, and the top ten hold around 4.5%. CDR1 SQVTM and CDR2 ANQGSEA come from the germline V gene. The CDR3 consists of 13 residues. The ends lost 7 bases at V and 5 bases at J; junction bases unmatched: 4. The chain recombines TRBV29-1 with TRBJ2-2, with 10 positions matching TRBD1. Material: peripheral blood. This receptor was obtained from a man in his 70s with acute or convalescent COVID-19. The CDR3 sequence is CSAGTGVTGELFF. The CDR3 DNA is TGCAGCGCAGGGACAGGGGTTACCGGGGAGCTGTTTTTT.